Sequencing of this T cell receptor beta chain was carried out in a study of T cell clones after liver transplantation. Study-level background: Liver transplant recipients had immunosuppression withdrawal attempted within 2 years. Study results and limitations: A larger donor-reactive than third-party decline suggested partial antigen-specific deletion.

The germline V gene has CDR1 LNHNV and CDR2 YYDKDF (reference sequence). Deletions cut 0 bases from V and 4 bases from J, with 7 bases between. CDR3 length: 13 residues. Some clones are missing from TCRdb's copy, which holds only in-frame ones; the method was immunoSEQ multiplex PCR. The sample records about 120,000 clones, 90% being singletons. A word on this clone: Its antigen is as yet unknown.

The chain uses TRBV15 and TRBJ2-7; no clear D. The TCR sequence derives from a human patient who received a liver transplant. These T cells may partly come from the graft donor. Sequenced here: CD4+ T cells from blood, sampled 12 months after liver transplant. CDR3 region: CATSRDFRYEQYF. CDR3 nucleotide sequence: TGTGCCACCAGCAGAGATTTCAGGTACGAGCAGTACTTC.